This T cell receptor (beta chain) originates from a study of spatial heterogeneity in lung cancer. As to time point: sample taken at primary tumor resection. No cells were sorted before sequencing. The whole RNA sequenced was extracted from tumor, nontumor lung or frozen PBMC. Each CDR3 protein is one row after TCRdb ran MiXCR on the 5' RACE reads. The sample lists more than 9,500 distinct CDR3 sequences, approximately 15% occurring once. The CDR3 loop spans 15 amino acids. Deletions cut 3 bases from V and 2 bases from J, with 12 bases between. This clonotype has a count of ten or more. This receptor was taken from a male donor with early-stage non-small cell lung cancer. This sequence joins TRBV12-3 or TRBV12-4 and TRBJ2-3, with D tentatively TRBD2 (6 bases). The specimen was PBMCs, collected at surgery. The CDR3 here is CASSFLRDFTDTQYF. CDR3 in DNA: TGTGCCAGCAGTTTCCTCCGGGACTTCACAGATACGCAGTATTTT.